The 6 T cell receptor beta chains below all came from one sample that was sequenced in a study of OX40 agonist ivuxolimab in advanced cancers. Receptors were amplified or captured by the immunoSEQ multiplex PCR assay. TCRdb mirrors the immuneACCESS table, restricted to in-frame sequences. Some clones are absent from its copies; in checked studies, under half trace to an unresolved V gene, and the reason for the others is unknown. The sample profile shows some 86,000 clones; about 83% of them were found once. The ten largest clones represent approximately 1.5% of the sample. The sequencing here drew on CD4+ or CD8+ T cells sorted from blood, taken in a trial of the OX40 agonist ivuxolimab. The receptors stem from an adult with an advanced solid tumor such as melanoma, head and neck, liver or kidney cancer.

The chain couples TRBV18 to TRBJ2-3, with 10 bases lining up with TRBD1. This CDR3 is built from 17 residues. After removal of 4 bases from V and 3 bases from J, the junction contained 10 bases not matched to a gene. Germline values: CDR1 KGHSH, CDR2 LQKENI. The CDR3 here is CASSLTSGQGWTDTQYF. The CDR3 bases are TGTGCCAGCTCACTCACCTCGGGACAGGGGTGGACAGATACGCAGTATTTT.

The CDR3: CASSARRLGGGEQYF. Here the CDR3 DNA reads TGTGCCAGCAGTGCTCGCCGACTAGGAGGCGGGGAGCAGTACTTC. V usage is TRBV6-1 and J usage is TRBJ2-7; TRBD2 is a possible D gene (6 bases). V was shortened by 4 bases and J by 7 bases, with 20 bases between the two germline ends. Germline V gives CDR1 MNHNS, CDR2 SASEGT. The CDR3 runs 15 residues.

The table lists this clone with a few counts. V is TRBV5-1 and J is TRBJ2-1; perhaps TRBD2 as D (7 bases). This CDR3 is 14 amino acids long. CDR1 SGHRS and CDR2 YFSETQ come from the germline V gene. The germline V and J ends were trimmed by 6 bases and 4 bases, with 14 bases remaining between them. The CDR3 region has the DNA TGCGCCAGCACCCGGGGGGCGGATTACAATGAGCAGTTCTTC. This translates into CASTRGADYNEQFF. The full variable domain, rest sourced from reference TRBV5-1 and TRBJ2-1, is KAGVTQTPRYLIKTRGQQVTLSCSPISGHRSVSWYQQTPGQGLQFLFEYFSETQRNKGNFPGRFSGRQFSNSRSEMNVSTLELGDSALYLCASTRGADYNEQFFGPGTRLTVL.

The chain is built from TRBV11-2 and TRBJ1-1, with D perhaps matching TRBD1 (5 bases). The ends were cut back, 5 bases at V and 9 bases at J, with 10 bases in the middle. The CDR3 has 11 residues. CDR1 and CDR2 from the germline V gene are SGHAT and FQNNGV. In DNA form, the CDR3 reads TGTGCCAGCAGCGTCGGGACCCAAGCTTTCTTT. It yields the protein CASSVGTQAFF.

As for this clone: Its ends do not fully match the called genes, so a read error is possible. The CDR3 sequence: CASIEDRAPYGYTF. CDR3 in DNA: TGTGCCAGCATTGAAGACAGGGCCCCCTATGGCTACACCTTC. The chain employs TRBV2 and TRBJ1-2, with TRBD1 matching over 7 bases. This CDR3 has 14 amino acids. The germline V gene encodes CDR1 SNHLY and CDR2 FYNNEI.

The count of this clone is one. V is TRBV7-9 and J is TRBJ1-3; D is unclear. Trimming left V 5 bases short and J 3 bases short, with 11 bases between. There are 14 residues in the CDR3. Germline lookup yields CDR1 SEHNR and CDR2 FQNEAQ (reference sequence). The CDR3 loop reads CASSLELSGNTIYF. The CDR3 DNA is TGTGCCAGCAGCCTCGAATTAAGTGGAAACACCATATATTTT.